A single sample gave rise to the 9 T cell receptor beta chains below, sequenced in a study of T cells after yellow fever vaccination. TCRdb reprocessed the 5' RACE reads with MiXCR, giving one entry per CDR3 protein. Of around 590,000 distinct CDR3 sequences listed, 10% to 15% were seen once; the top ten hold about 15%. Material: PBMCs, obtained on the day of the yellow fever booster vaccination. Receptors were obtained from a man under 40 who received the YFV17D yellow fever vaccine.

The chain carries TRBV28 and TRBJ2-3; TRBD2 agrees at 7 bases. V dropped 6 bases and J dropped 4; count of bases not matched to a gene: 10. This CDR3 is built from 15 residues. Germline CDR1 MDHEN, CDR2 SYDVKM. The CDR3 nucleotides read TGTGCCAGCAGCTCGGGGGGAGGGCCCTCAGATACGCAGTATTTT. Translated: CASSSGGGPSDTQYF.

In the case of this clonotype: Since a much larger clone is just one base distant, this may be a read error. The chain recombines TRBV5-6 with TRBJ1-5; no reliable D call. V was clipped by 2 bases and J by 5 bases, with 5 bases between them. CDR3 length: 12 amino acids. Germline CDR1 and CDR2: SGHDT and YYEEEE. CDR3 nucleotide sequence: TGTGCCAGCAGCTTAAACGATCAGCCCCAGCATTTT. Its protein is CASSLNDQPQHF.

Ten or more counts support this clonotype. The J gene is TRBJ1-1, the V gene TRBV20-1, with a possible D match to TRBD1 (6 bases). The CDR3 is 13 amino acids. CDR1 and CDR2 (germline): DFQATT, SNEGSKA (reference sequence). The V gene lost 6 bases and the J gene lost 1 base, with 12 bases spanning the gap. This chain's CDR3 is CSATKGENTEAFF. CDR3 nucleotide sequence: TGCAGTGCCACCAAGGGGGAGAACACTGAAGCTTTCTTT.

This clonotype was detected a few times. J is TRBJ2-7 and V is TRBV5-4, with 10 positions matching TRBD2. CDR3 size: 15 residues. V shed 2 bases and J 4 bases; nucleotides not matched to a gene: 6. Germline V gene lookup returns CDR1 SGHNT and CDR2 YYREEE (reference sequence). This CDR3 is CASSLAGGPEYEQYF. For the CDR3, the DNA is TGTGCCAGCAGCTTAGCGGGAGGGCCGGAATACGAGCAGTACTTC.

The chain couples TRBV12-3 or TRBV12-4 to TRBJ2-1; D gene uncertain. The CDR3 is 14 amino acids. V dropped 6 bases and J dropped 5 bases, with 14 bases sitting between them. The CDR3 here is CASSPVASHNEQFF. Written as DNA, the CDR3 is TGTGCCAGCAGCCCAGTGGCGAGCCACAATGAGCAGTTCTTC.

This clonotype was seen a handful of times. The chain uses TRBV28 and TRBJ2-7, with 7 bases aligning to TRBD2. Trimming removed 6 bases from V and 3 bases from J; junction bases left unmatched: 8. CDR3 length: 14 residues. Germline V gives CDR1 MDHEN, CDR2 SYDVKM. The CDR3 bases are TGTGCCAGCAGGGATAGCGGGCGAAGCTACGAGCAGTACTTC. Translating gives CASRDSGRSYEQYF. Full variable domain (rest looked up from reference TRBV28 and TRBJ2-7): DVKVTQSSRYLVKRTGEKVFLECVQDMDHENMFWYRQDPGLGLRLIYFSYDVKMKEKGDIPEGYSVSREKKERFSLILESASTNQTSMYLCASRDSGRSYEQYFGPGTRLTVT.

V is TRBV29-1 and J is TRBJ2-7; 7 bases are shared with TRBD2. The CDR3 length is 16 residues. V was pared by 6 bases and J by 3 bases, with 17 bases of the junction left unmatched. From germline, CDR1 is SQVTM and CDR2 ANQGSEA. In DNA form, the CDR3 reads TGCAGCGTGGCAGGGCTAGCGGCCGACTCCGACTACGAGCAGTACTTC. This codes for CSVAGLAADSDYEQYF.

The chain joins TRBV9 to TRBJ1-2; D is perhaps TRBD1 (5 bases). V lost 5 bases and J 7 bases, leaving 21 bases between the germline ends. The CDR3 loop spans 15 amino acids. Looked up from germline, CDR1 is SGDLS and CDR2 is YYNGEE. The CDR3: CASSPKGQGGIGYTF. The CDR3 DNA sequence: TGTGCCAGCAGTCCCAAGGGTCAGGGAGGAATTGGCTACACCTTC. Full variable domain (rest looked up from reference TRBV9 and TRBJ1-2): DSGVTQTPKHLITATGQRVTLRCSPRSGDLSVYWYQQSLDQGLQFLIQYYNGEERAKGNILERFSAQQFPDLHSELNLSSLELGDSALYFCASSPKGQGGIGYTFGSGTRLTVV.

This clonotype was observed at least ten times. The chain links TRBV13 to TRBJ2-5; D ambiguous. V lost 5 bases and J 5 bases, leaving 18 bases between the germline ends. CDR3 length: 15 amino acids. CDR1 is PRHDT, CDR2 FYEKMQ, per germline (reference sequence). The chain's CDR3 is CASSPYLAFRETQYF. The CDR3 DNA follows: TGTGCCAGCAGCCCTTATTTGGCGTTTCGTGAGACCCAGTACTTC.